Below, 11 T cell receptor beta chains from the same sample are listed, as sequenced in a study of shared clonotypes between healthy human individuals. Assay used: immunoSEQ multiplex PCR; TCRdb lists only in-frame clones, some missing. This table has about 550,000 clones, roughly 95% appearing once. Cells designated naive CD8 were CD45RO-negative and were positively selected for CCR7, with terminally differentiated effector memory CD45RA+ cells excluded. Sequencing was performed on naive CD8+ T cells sorted from blood. The source of these receptors is a woman aged 25-40 years in good health.

The V call is TRBV5-4, the J call TRBJ2-7; a weak D match, TRBD1 (5 bases). Germline V CDR1 and CDR2: SGHNT, YYREEE (reference sequence). Trimming took off 2 bases at V and 2 bases at J, with 11 bases between the two ends. CDR3 length: 14 residues. CDR3 sequence: CASSFVDRTYEQYF. CDR3 nucleotide sequence: TGTGCCAGCAGCTTCGTTGACAGAACCTACGAGCAGTACTTC.

This clone was counted only a few times. This rearrangement joins TRBV6-1 to TRBJ2-7; D is possibly TRBD2 (6 bases). The V end lost 2 bases, the J end lost 0 bases, and 11 bases lay between the germline ends. The CDR3 is made up of 15 amino acids. Germline V gene lookup returns CDR1 MNHNS and CDR2 SASEGT. CDR3 sequence: CASSEYSGSSYEQYF. The CDR3 nucleotides are TGTGCCAGCAGTGAATATAGCGGAAGCTCCTACGAGCAGTACTTC.

This chain uses TRBV28 with TRBJ1-2; possibly TRBD1 for D (5 bases). This CDR3 contains 14 residues. V was shortened by 6 bases and J by 8 bases, with 19 bases between the two germline ends. Germline loops: CDR1 MDHEN, CDR2 SYDVKM. CDR3 residues: CASSYRPVGRGYTF. The CDR3 nucleotides read TGTGCCAGCAGCTACCGTCCGGTGGGGCGGGGCTACACCTTC.

CDR3 region: CASVSPSLSGNTIYF. The CDR3 DNA follows: TGTGCCAGCGTGTCACCTTCCCTCTCTGGAAACACCATATATTTT. The rearrangement uses TRBV2 and TRBJ1-3; unclear D gene. V lost 8 bases and J lost 0, with 14 bases in between. The CDR3 runs to 15 residues. CDR1 is SNHLY and CDR2 is FYNNEI in the germline V gene.

This clone came up once. The chain joins TRBV28 to TRBJ2-7; D uncertain. Trimming removed 5 bases from V and 4 bases from J, with 15 bases in between. Germline CDR1 is MDHEN and CDR2 is SYDVKM. The CDR3 contains 14 residues. CDR3 sequence (DNA): TGTGCCAGCAGTCCCCCCACCGGCCCTTACGAGCAGTACTTC. It is translated as CASSPPTGPYEQYF.

The rearrangement links TRBV19 to TRBJ2-5; a possible D gene is TRBD2 (6 bases). Germline V gene data show CDR1 as LNHDA and CDR2 as SQIVND (reference sequence). The CDR3 loop spans 15 amino acids. The V end was cut by 1 base, the J end by 5 bases, with 14 bases between. This CDR3 is CASSIGSYGSETQYF. DNA for the CDR3: TGTGCCAGTAGTATAGGCTCCTACGGGAGTGAGACCCAGTACTTC.

This chain joins TRBV6-5 and TRBJ2-3; 11 nucleotides agree with TRBD2. This CDR3 comprises 16 residues. From germline, CDR1 is MNHEY and CDR2 SVGAGI. The V and J ends lost 1 base and 6 bases, in that order; junction bases with no gene match: 6. CDR3 coding DNA: TGTGCCAGCAGTTACTTTGGACTAGCGGGTAATGATACGCAGTATTTT. Its protein is CASSYFGLAGNDTQYF.

V gene TRBV6-5 combines with J gene TRBJ2-7, with D unresolved. V dropped 2 bases and J dropped 3 bases, with 8 bases sitting between them. The CDR3 is made up of 13 amino acids. Per germline, CDR1 MNHEY and CDR2 SVGAGI. The chain's CDR3 is CASSYGDIYEQYF. CDR3 nucleotides: TGTGCCAGCAGTTACGGGGATATCTACGAGCAGTACTTC.

Concerning this clone: The sample holds other DNA sequences that translate to the same CDR3. The rearrangement links TRBV7-9 to TRBJ1-1, with no clear D. This CDR3 is built from 13 residues. Trimming removed 5 bases at V and 5 bases at J, with 12 bases between. Germline V gene sequence: CDR1 SEHNR, CDR2 FQNEAQ (reference sequence). As DNA, the CDR3 is TGTGCCAGCAGCCCTCCCCTGTCTACTGAAGCTTTCTTT. It encodes CASSPPLSTEAFF.

The chain joins TRBV19 to TRBJ1-1; D is unresolved. The length of the CDR3 is 14 residues. CDR1 is LNHDA, CDR2 SQIVND, per germline (reference sequence). Trimming cost V 3 bases and J 4 bases, with 12 bases left between them. The CDR3 region is CASSIPREVTEAFF. Written as DNA, the CDR3 is TGTGCCAGTAGTATTCCCCGGGAAGTCACTGAAGCTTTCTTT.

The chain carries TRBV4-1 and TRBJ1-3; D uncertain. This CDR3 contains 17 residues. V was clipped by 3 bases and J by 1 base, with 16 bases between them. Germline CDR1 and CDR2: MGHRA and YSYEKL. As DNA, the CDR3 is TGCGCCAGCAGCCATCCTGAGGGCGGGGTGTCTGGAAACACCATATATTTT. Its protein product is CASSHPEGGVSGNTIYF.